This is a list of T cell receptor beta chains from one sample in a study of blood T cell repertoires in COVID-19. Repertoires were generated with immunoSEQ multiplex PCR, while TCRdb's copy carries only in-frame clones and drops some. The table shows 150,000 to 200,000 clones, with over 75% occurring only once. Sequencing was performed on peripheral blood. All receptors come from a woman between 65 and 79 years old with acute or convalescent COVID-19. The CDR3 runs from the conserved cysteine through the conserved F or W. The D gene is left open where the match is weak. Only some rows state a clone size, as once, few, many or a class for expanded clones.

NA	TRBV2	TRBD1	TRBJ1-6	TGTGCCAGCAATTATCAGGGGGTAACACCCCTCCACTTT	CASNYQGVTPLHF
NA	TRBV19	NA	TRBJ2-1	TGTGCCAGTTCCCTTTGGCAGTCCTACAATGAGCAGTTCTTC	CASSLWQSYNEQFF
NA	TRBV10-3	TRBD2	TRBJ2-2	TGTGCCATCAGTCCTCTAGCGGGAGAAACCGGGGAGCTGTTTTTT	CAISPLAGETGELFF
NA	TRBV7-9	TRBD2	TRBJ2-1	TGTGCCAGCAGCCGGACTAGACTAACCAACAATGAGCAGTTCTTC	CASSRTRLTNNEQFF
NA	TRBV5-6	TRBD2	TRBJ2-1	TGTGCCAGCAGCTTTAGCGGGAGAAGTTACAATGAGCAGTTCTTC	CASSFSGRSYNEQFF
many	TRBV2	NA	TRBJ1-5	TGTGCCAGCAGTCCACAGGGAGGGCGGGGGAATCAGCCCCAGCATTTT	CASSPQGGRGNQPQHF
NA	TRBV19	TRBD1	TRBJ1-3	TGTGCCAGTACCAATAACAGGGGTACTGGAAACACCATATATTTT	CASTNNRGTGNTIYF
NA	TRBV10-2	NA	TRBJ1-1	TGCGCCAGCAGCGGAGGTAAAGAAGCTTTCTTT	CASSGGKEAFF
NA	TRBV9	NA	TRBJ1-1	TGTGCCAGCAGCCCCCAGAGACACGGGAACACTGAAGCTTTCTTT	CASSPQRHGNTEAFF
NA	TRBV3-1/TRBV3-2	NA	TRBJ2-1	TGTGCCAGCAGCCAAGATCGCATTGGCGCGGAGTACAATGAGCAGTTCTTC	CASSQDRIGAEYNEQFF
NA	TRBV3-1/TRBV3-2	TRBD2	TRBJ2-1	TGTGCCAGCACCTCGGGAGGGGGCAATGAGCAGTTCTTC	CASTSGGGNEQFF
NA	TRBV6-5	TRBD1	TRBJ2-5	TGTGCCATCACCAAAGGGGGACAGGACTTAGAGACCCAGTACTTC	CAITKGGQDLETQYF
NA	TRBV5-1	NA	TRBJ2-7	TGCGCCAGCAGCCGCGACGGAGGCGAGCAGTACTTC	CASSRDGGEQYF
NA	TRBV10-3	NA	TRBJ1-5	TGTGCCATCAGTGAGGTTGGGGGCTGGACTAGCAATCAGCCCCAGCATTTT	CAISEVGGWTSNQPQHF
NA	TRBV4-1	TRBD1	TRBJ1-6	TGCGCCAGCAGCCAAGATCGTCCCGGGACAGGGAGCTCCTATAATTCACCCCTCCACTTT	CASSQDRPGTGSSYNSPLHF
few	TRBV6-1	NA	TRBJ2-7	TGTGCCAGCAGTGAAAGGGGGATCTCCTACGAGCAGTACTTC	CASSERGISYEQYF
NA	TRBV6-1	NA	TRBJ1-3	TGTGCCAGCAGTGAAAATTTAGGACAGATAAGCTCTGGAAACACCATATATTTT	CASSENLGQISSGNTIYF
NA	TRBV12-5	NA	TRBJ2-5	TGTGCTAGTGGTTTCTACCAGGGGAAGTACCAAGAGACCCAGTACTTC	CASGFYQGKYQETQYF
NA	TRBV7-9	TRBD1	TRBJ1-1	TGTGCCAGCAGCTACCAACAGGGGCCACAATCTTCGGCTTTCTTT	CASSYQQGPQSSAFF
many	TRBV27	NA	TRBJ1-6	TGTGCCAGCAGCCAGTATAATTCACCCCTCCACTTT	CASSQYNSPLHF
NA	TRBV20-1	TRBD1	TRBJ1-2	TGCAGTGCTAGTCCGGGACAGGGGAACTATGGCTACACCTTC	CSASPGQGNYGYTF
NA	TRBV19	TRBD1	TRBJ1-5	TGTGCCAGTAGAGAAACAGGGGGCGAAAATCAGCCCCAGCATTTT	CASRETGGENQPQHF
NA	TRBV19	TRBD2	TRBJ2-3	TGTGCCAGTAGTATTGCTAGCGGGAGCACAGATACGCAGTATTTT	CASSIASGSTDTQYF
NA	TRBV5-1	NA	TRBJ2-1	TGCGCCAGCAGCTCCAGGGTTGGCTCCTACAATGAGCAGTTCTTC	CASSSRVGSYNEQFF
once	TRBV13	TRBD2	TRBJ2-1	TGTGCCAGCAGGGTTAGCGGGAGTTGGTACAATGAGCAGTTCTTC	CASRVSGSWYNEQFF
NA	TRBV19	TRBD1	TRBJ2-7	TGTGCCAGTAGTATAGGAAGACAGGGAGCCGAGCAGTACTTC	CASSIGRQGAEQYF
NA	TRBV7-8	NA	TRBJ2-5	TGTGCCAGCAGTTCAGGGGTAGAGACCCAGTACTTC	CASSSGVETQYF
few	TRBV24-1	NA	TRBJ1-2	TGTGCCACCAGTGATTACAGCTATGGCTACACCTTC	CATSDYSYGYTF
NA	TRBV2	TRBD1	TRBJ2-7	TGTGCCAGCAGTGAATTCCCGGGACAGGGGGGCGAGCAGTACTTC	CASSEFPGQGGEQYF
NA	TRBV21-1	NA	TRBJ2-7	TGTGCCAGCAGCAAAGGGGCAGGGGGCTTTTTGGTGCCTTCCTACGAGCAGTACTTC	CASSKGAGGFLVPSYEQYF
NA	TRBV7-2	NA	TRBJ1-3	TGTGCCAGCAGCTTAGGGTCCCCCGGGGACACCATATATTTT	CASSLGSPGDTIYF
NA	TRBV3-1/TRBV3-2	NA	TRBJ1-4	TGTGCCAGCAGCGCGGGACTCTCTCATGAAAAACTGTTTTTT	CASSAGLSHEKLFF
many	TRBV5-4	TRBD1	TRBJ1-2	TGTGCCAGCAGCCATTCGGACAGGCACTATGGCTACACCTTC	CASSHSDRHYGYTF
NA	TRBV7-9	NA	TRBJ2-5	TGTGCCAGCAGCGGAGCGTGGGAGACCCAGTACTTC	CASSGAWETQYF
NA	TRBV30	TRBD2	TRBJ2-2	TGTGCCTTTAGCGGGAGGGCCGACGGGGAGCTGTTTTTT	CAFSGRADGELFF
once	TRBV6-2/TRBV6-3	NA	TRBJ2-7	TGTGCCAGCAGTCCCTCTCTGACAGATACTGGTGAGCAGTACTTC	CASSPSLTDTGEQYF
NA	TRBV2	NA	TRBJ2-7	TGTGCCAGCAGTGAAGGGAGGGGCGAGCAGTACTTC	CASSEGRGEQYF
NA	TRBV3-1/TRBV3-2	NA	TRBJ1-2	TGTGCCAGCAGCCAAGTGGGGTCGGGGAGGTATGGCTACACCTTC	CASSQVGSGRYGYTF
NA	TRBV2	NA	TRBJ1-5	TGTGCCAGCAGTGCGTGGAGAGGCGCGGTTAATCAGCCCCAGCATTTT	CASSAWRGAVNQPQHF
NA	TRBV19	TRBD2	TRBJ2-4	TGTGCCACCTCTAGCGGGAGGGCCGGGAAAAACATTCAGTACTTC	CATSSGRAGKNIQYF
NA	TRBV18	NA	TRBJ2-7	TGTGCCAGCTCACCACTAGAGGGAGGGCAGTACTTC	CASSPLEGGQYF
NA	TRBV7-3	TRBD2	TRBJ2-3	TGTGCCAGCAGCCCACTAGCGCAACCTACAGATACGCAGTATTTT	CASSPLAQPTDTQYF